This TCR beta chain was profiled in a study of CD8+ T cells in alopecia areata (dated by TCRdb to between 2018 and 2020). Looking at the study overall: The treated patients, all with moderate-to-severe alopecia areata, were enrolled in an open-label pilot trial of oral tofacitinib given at 5 to 10 mg twice daily. Patients received tofacitinib for 6 to 18 months and were then followed off drug for 6 months to check for delayed response and recurrence. The study used high-throughput TCRbeta sequencing to examine T cell clonal expansion in alopecia areata, in both the C3H/HeJ mouse model and human patients. In humans, TCRbeta sequencing was performed on scalp tissue and on sorted CD4+ and CD8+ peripheral blood T cells from healthy controls and from patients with patchy or totalis/universalis alopecia areata. Tofacitinib-treated patients had biopsies at baseline and at 4 and 24 weeks of treatment, with a later scalp biopsy in several patients. Scalp clonality was compared among normal scalp (n=4), patchy alopecia areata scalp (n=8), and alopecia totalis/universalis scalp (n=8). RNA came from the PAXgene miRNA kit for fixed scalp, the miRNeasy kit for PBMCs, and the RNeasy kit for mouse skin. TCRbeta CDR3 regions were amplified by immunoSEQ multiplex PCR with 35 Vbeta forward and 13 Jbeta reverse primers. The full study reports these points: Unlike mouse skin, which is dominated by gammadelta T cells, normal human skin has resident alphabeta T cells that are also sequenced, and this complicates analysis of the scalp TCR repertoire. Shared TCR sequences between patients were less evident than in mice, which may be partly attributable to HLA diversity in the patient population. Lesional scalp, especially in alopecia totalis/universalis, showed higher clonality and more expanded CD8+ clones than normal scalp, suggesting antigenic drive.

Library preparation employed the immunoSEQ multiplex PCR assay. RNA was extracted from all samples and reverse transcribed into cDNA, which served as template for TCR sequencing. SuperScript III was used to make first-strand cDNA, primed with a 2:1 mix of oligo-dT and random hexamers. A synthetic immune receptor repertoire was used to gauge amplification bias, and whatever bias remained was removed computationally. Per the original workflow: Raw reads were preprocessed for error removal, and CDR3 was defined according to IMGT conventions as running from the conserved cysteine to phenylalanine. Clonality was computed by normalizing Shannon entropy by log2 of the number of productive unique TCRs and subtracting the result from 1. Whether scalp clones were CD4 or CD8 was inferred by matching scalp TCRbeta sequences against CD4 and CD8 repertoires sorted from blood. TCRdb took over this immuneACCESS table, retaining in-frame rearrangements with V and J assigned. Such tables are incomplete; in checked studies, under half of the missing clones stem from an unresolved V gene, and the remainder is unexplained. V and J calls and clone size follow that table, whereas D and trimming were derived from the DNA. The sample profile shows 150,000 or so clones; roughly 48% of them were found once. The top ten hold approximately 6.6% of the sample.

A note on this clone: The antigen it recognizes is unknown. No much larger clone exists at a distance of one base, and base qualities are not known.

Lesional scalp punch biopsies and peripheral blood were collected from alopecia areata patients. After PBMCs were isolated by density centrifugation and stained for CD3, CD4 and CD8, a FACSAria was used to sort CD4+ and CD8+ T cells. CDR1 SGHDT and CDR2 YYEEEE are derived from the germline V gene. The cysteine opens and the phenylalanine closes a CDR3 of 16 amino acids. The only DNA kept is the CDR3, 48 bases in frame from the first base. The germline V and J ends show losses of 4 bases and 4 bases respectively, and no gene match explains 8 bases of the junction. Sequencing was performed on CD4+ T cells sorted from blood. This TCR derives from a human donor with alopecia areata. The rearrangement combines TRBV5-6 with TRBJ2-1; TRBD2 lines up with 10 middle nucleotides. The CDR3 loop reads CASSQAGTSDYNEQFF. Here is the DNA: TGTGCCAGCAGCCAAGCCGGGACTAGCGATTACAATGAGCAGTTCTTC. With the portions outside the CDR3 filled from the reference TRBV5-6 and TRBJ2-1 genes, the complete variable region becomes DAGVTQSPTHLIKTRGQQVTLRCSPKSGHDTVSWYQQALGQGPQFIFQYYEEEERQRGNFPDRFSGHQFPNYSSELNVNALLLGDSALYLCASSQAGTSDYNEQFFGPGTRLTVL.